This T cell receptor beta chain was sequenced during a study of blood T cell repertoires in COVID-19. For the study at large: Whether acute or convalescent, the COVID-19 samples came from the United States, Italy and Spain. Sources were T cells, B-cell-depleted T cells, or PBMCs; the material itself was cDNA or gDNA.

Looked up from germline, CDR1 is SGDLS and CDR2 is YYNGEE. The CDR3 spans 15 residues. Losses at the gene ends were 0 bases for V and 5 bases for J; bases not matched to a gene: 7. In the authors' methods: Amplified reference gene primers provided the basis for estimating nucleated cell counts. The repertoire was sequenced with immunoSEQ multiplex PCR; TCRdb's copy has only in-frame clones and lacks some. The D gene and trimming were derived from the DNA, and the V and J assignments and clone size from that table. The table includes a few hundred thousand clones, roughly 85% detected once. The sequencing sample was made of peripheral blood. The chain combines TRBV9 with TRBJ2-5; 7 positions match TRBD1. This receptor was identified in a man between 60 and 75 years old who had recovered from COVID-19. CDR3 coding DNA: TGTGCCAGCAGCGTAGTTGTAGGGGGCGGGGAGACCCAGTACTTC. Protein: CASSVVVGGGETQYF.